Presented here are 16 T cell receptor beta chains from one specimen sequenced in a study of tumor-infiltrating lymphocytes in primary liver carcinoma. The investigators made TCR beta cDNA from roughly 0.55 ug total RNA, using a constant-region primer. It was through three nested multiplex PCR rounds of slightly modified ARM-PCR that TCR beta libraries arose. TRBV1-TRBV30 forward primers and a C-beta reverse primer were used in the first two PCR rounds, which each ran for approximately 10 cycles. TCRdb fed the multiplex PCR reads into MiXCR, producing one record per CDR3 protein. The data contain 24,000 or so distinct CDR3 sequences, 75% to 80% of them seen just once; the ten biggest clones take up roughly a third. Starting material for RNA and DNA co-extraction consisted of about 17-34 mg of unsorted bulk tissue. The sequenced sample consisted of liver tumor tissue from sampling region 5. Subset here: tumor region T5, tumor centre. Every receptor here comes from a woman in her 30s with primary liver carcinoma and hepatitis B virus infection.

For this clonotype: One end of the junction is discordant with germline, which a read error may explain. CDR3 nucleotides: TGTGTCAGCAGTGAAACCCTTCCCGGGGGCGCCGTGAACACCGGGGAGCTTTTTTTT. This sequence encodes CVSSETLPGGAVNTGELFF. The chain couples TRBV6-1 to TRBJ2-2, with D perhaps being TRBD1 or TRBD2 (6 bases each). CDR3 length equals 19 residues. Germline V lookup: CDR1 MNHNS, CDR2 SASEGT.

For this clonotype: A read error may account for a junction end that differs from germline. This chain uses TRBV10-3 with TRBJ2-5; D unresolved. The CDR3 is 15 residues long. The germline V gene encodes CDR1 ENHRY and CDR2 SYGVKD. CDR3 region: CAISESATRDETQCF. CDR3 in DNA: TGTGCCATCAGTGAGTCGGCTACCAGAGATGAGACCCAGTGCTTC.

Points on this clonotype: Germline is not matched at one junction end, which may reflect a read error. The rearrangement joins TRBV11-2 to TRBJ2-3, with TRBD1 matching 7 bases. The CDR3 length is 16 residues. Germline V gene data show CDR1 as SGHAT and CDR2 as FQNNGV. The CDR3 DNA reads TGTACCAGCGGCCGGACGCGACAGGGAAAGGGAGATACGCAGTATTTT. This encodes CTSGRTRQGKGDTQYF. Full variable domain (rest looked up from reference TRBV11-2 and TRBJ2-3): EAGVAQSPRYKIIEKRQSVAFWCNPISGHATLYWYQQILGQGPKLLIQFQNNGVVDDSQLPKDRFSAERLKGVDSTLKIQPAKLEDSAVYLCTSGRTRQGKGDTQYFGPGTRLTVL.

As to this clonotype: The junction and the germline gene differ at one end; a read error may be behind it. The chain links TRBV29-1 to TRBJ1-1, with D possibly being TRBD1 (6 bases). Germline V lookup: CDR1 SQVTM, CDR2 ANQGSEA. The length of the CDR3 is 12 residues. CDR3 sequence: CSLETGSTEAFF. As DNA, the CDR3 is TGCAGCCTCGAAACAGGGAGCACTGAAGCATTCTTT.

The chain recombines TRBV12-3 or TRBV12-4 with TRBJ2-7; tentative D call: TRBD1 (5 bases). V was clipped by 5 bases and J by 0 bases, with 11 bases between them. The CDR3 is 14 residues long. CDR3 sequence reads: CASSARQSSYEQYF. In DNA form, the CDR3 reads TGTGCCAGCAGTGCACGACAGAGCTCCTACGAGCAGTACTTC.

With regard to this clonotype: One end of the junction varies from germline; a read error may be responsible. In DNA, the CDR3 is TGCCTCAGCAGCCAAGGGGACAGAACCTACAATGAGCTGTTCTTC. The encoded protein is CLSSQGDRTYNELFF. The V call is TRBV4-1, the J call TRBJ2-1; 7 bases map to TRBD1. The CDR3 is made up of 15 amino acids. In germline, CDR1 is MGHRA, CDR2 YSYEKL.

The chain recombines TRBV10-3 with TRBJ2-1, with a possible D match to TRBD2 (5 bases). The CDR3 has 14 amino acids. Germline V gives CDR1 ENHRY, CDR2 SYGVKD. Deletions cut 10 bases from V and 12 bases from J, with 25 bases between. CDR3 region: CATRPTATRDVQFF. CDR3 sequence (DNA): TGTGCCACCAGACCCACGGCGACCCGGGATGTGCAGTTCTTC.

About this clonotype itself: One end of the junction does not line up with germline, which may come from a read error. The chain has TRBV11-2 and TRBJ2-3; D is perhaps TRBD1 (5 bases). Germline loops: CDR1 SGHAT, CDR2 FQNNGV. The CDR3 covers 16 residues. CDR3 in DNA: TGTGTCAGCAGCCGGGTGCGACAGAGAAGGGGAGATACGCAGTATTTT. Translated: CVSSRVRQRRGDTQYF.

With regard to this clonotype: The CDR3 does not close with the conserved phenylalanine or tryptophan, likely indicating a read error. The gene calls are TRBV29-1 and TRBJ2-1; D not resolved. CDR3 length: 15 amino acids. V lost 6 bases and J 3 bases, leaving 18 bases between the germline ends. The germline V gene encodes CDR1 SQVTM and CDR2 ANQGSEA. CDR3 in amino acids: CSVHFGIHNYNEQFL. CDR3 bases: TGCAGCGTACACTTCGGAATACACAACTACAATGAGCAGTTCCTC.

With regard to this clonotype: At one boundary the junction diverges from the germline segment, which might be a read error. This chain connects TRBV7-8 to TRBJ2-7; 11 bases align to TRBD2. CDR3 length: 15 amino acids. The germline CDR1 and CDR2 sequences are SGHVS and FQNEAQ. The CDR3: CVSSSRLAGSTEQCF. The CDR3 DNA reads as TGTGTCAGCAGCTCCCGACTAGCGGGATCTACCGAGCAGTGCTTC.

About this clonotype: The conserved closing phenylalanine or tryptophan is absent in this CDR3, likely reflecting a read error. V gene TRBV6-1 combines with J gene TRBJ2-2; unclear D gene. This CDR3 contains 11 residues. Germline CDR1 reads MNHNS; CDR2 reads SASEGT. CDR3 nucleotide sequence: TGCGCCAGCAGTGCCGTCGGGGAGCTGTTTATC. Translation gives CASSAVGELFI.

Comments on this clonotype: Since the CDR3 does not end with the conserved phenylalanine or tryptophan, this likely comes from a read error. The chain couples TRBV11-2 to TRBJ2-7, with no clear D. Germline V gene data show CDR1 as SGHAT and CDR2 as FQNNGV. This CDR3 is built from 12 residues. For the CDR3, the DNA is TGTGCCATCAGCTTAGGTCCCACCGAGCAGTACTCG. This gives the protein CAISLGPTEQYS.

On this clonotype: No conserved phenylalanine or tryptophan ends this CDR3, so it is likely a read error. Because the CDR3's place on the DNA is in doubt, the DNA is left out and the CDR3 is given as listed by TCRdb. Here the CDR3 reads CASSYHVRTEVFY. This chain uses TRBV6-2 or TRBV6-3 with TRBJ1-1; TRBD1 is the table's D call, not checked against the DNA. Germline CDR1 MNHEY, CDR2 SVGEGT. The CDR3 length equals 13 residues, ends included.

A word on this clonotype: The junction departs from the called germline gene at one end, perhaps through a read error. This chain links TRBV29-1 with TRBJ1-2; D gene unclear. The CDR3 loop spans 16 amino acids. Germline V gene lookup returns CDR1 SQVTM and CDR2 ANQGSEA. The CDR3 is CNVVNFVQAILYGYTF. The CDR3 DNA reads as TGCAACGTTGTAAATTTTGTGCAGGCAATACTCTATGGCTACACCTTC.

As concerns this clonotype: One end of the junction is discordant with germline, which a read error may explain. V gene TRBV11-2 combines with J gene TRBJ2-7, with D uncertain. CDR1 SGHAT and CDR2 FQNNGV come from the germline V gene. The CDR3 runs 16 residues. CDR3 sequence reads: CASSSYPGPYAYEHYF. The CDR3, as DNA: TGTGCCAGCAGCTCATATCCGGGTCCCTACGCCTACGAGCATTATTTC.

There are many counts of this clonotype. The chain uses TRBV11-2 and TRBJ2-6; 9 bases agree with TRBD2. V lost 8 bases to trimming and J lost 0 bases; unmatched junction nucleotides: 5. This CDR3 comprises 16 residues. The germline CDR1 and CDR2 sequences are SGHAT and FQNNGV. The DNA for the CDR3 is TGTGCCAGCGGGGCGACTAGCGGCTCTGGGGCCAACGTCCTGACTTTC. It translates to CASGATSGSGANVLTF.